This T cell receptor (beta chain) was observed in a study of response to subunit inactivated influenza vaccine. TCRdb passed the RT-PCR reads through MiXCR, listing each CDR3 protein once. The table has 500,000 or so distinct CDR3 sequences, 16% seen once. General study points: Each seasonal influenza vaccination, the authors suggested, recruits few new T cells.

The germline gives CDR1 SGHRS, CDR2 YFSETQ. Trimming pared 0 bases from V and 1 base from J, leaving 10 bases between. This CDR3 has 16 amino acids. Notes on this clonotype: Its target is not known.

The sample in question was CD4+ T cells sorted from PBMCs, obtained around 25 months after vaccination. The chain carries TRBV5-1 and TRBJ2-2, with TRBD2 as a possible D gene (5 bases). This TCR derives from a man between 45 and 75 years old who received an inactivated influenza vaccine. Here the CDR3 DNA reads TGCGCCAGCAGCTTGGCCGGGATCTGGAACACCGGGGAGCTGTTTTTT. Encoded protein: CASSLAGIWNTGELFF.